What follows are 22 T cell receptor beta chains derived from one specimen sequenced in a study of cytomegalovirus exposure and HLA in healthy donors. This table comes from immunoSEQ multiplex PCR, and its TCRdb copy is limited to in-frame clones, with some not included. The sample has some 150,000 clones, 85% to 90% seen once. The specimen was PBMCs. Receptor source: a woman aged 18-29 years in good health and CMV-seropositive.

The chain combines TRBV30 with TRBJ2-2; 7 positions agree with TRBD2. Germline CDR1 is GTSNPN and CDR2 is SVGIG (reference sequence). The CDR3 runs to 15 residues. V shed 2 bases and J 8 bases; nucleotides not matched to a gene: 11. CDR3 residues: CAWSFGLGKSGELFF. Written as DNA, the CDR3 is TGTGCCTGGAGTTTTGGACTAGGGAAAAGTGGGGAGCTGTTTTTT. Using reference TRBV30 and TRBJ2-2 for the parts outside the CDR3, the full variable domain is SQTIHQWPATLVQPVGSPLSLECTVEGTSNPNLYWYRQAAGRGLQLLFYSVGIGQISSEVPQNLSASRPQDRQFILSSKKLLLSDSGFYLCAWSFGLGKSGELFFGEGSRLTVL.

This clone was seen only once. V and J are TRBV7-9 and TRBJ2-1; perhaps TRBD2 as D (6 bases). Germline V gives CDR1 SEHNR, CDR2 FQNEAQ (reference sequence). V gave up 4 bases and J gave up 6 bases, with 13 bases separating them. The length of the CDR3 is 14 residues. The CDR3 protein is CASSWSGAINEQFF. The CDR3 bases are TGTGCCAGCAGCTGGTCGGGAGCAATCAATGAGCAGTTCTTC.

The rearrangement joins TRBV28 to TRBJ2-1, with D uncertain. The CDR3 runs to 12 residues. V was pared by 5 bases and J by 6 bases, with 8 bases between. CDR1 MDHEN and CDR2 SYDVKM come from the germline V gene. CDR3 nucleotides: TGTGCCAGCAGTCCCCTGGCCAATGAGCAGTTCTTC. Its translation is CASSPLANEQFF.

The rearrangement joins TRBV2 to TRBJ1-4; D is undetermined. This CDR3 has 13 amino acids. Germline lookup yields CDR1 SNHLY and CDR2 FYNNEI. The V end was cut by 1 base, the J end by 3 bases, with 3 bases between. The CDR3 loop reads CASSEVSNEKLFF. Written as DNA, the CDR3 is TGTGCCAGCAGTGAAGTATCTAATGAAAAACTGTTTTTT.

The chain links TRBV30 to TRBJ2-7; a weak D match, TRBD2 (5 bases). Deletions cut 2 bases from V and 6 bases from J, with 8 bases between. CDR3 length equals 11 residues. CDR1 is GTSNPN, CDR2 SVGIG, per germline (reference sequence). The CDR3 loop reads CAWSRSGEQYF. The CDR3 region has the DNA TGTGCCTGGAGTCGGAGCGGCGAGCAGTACTTC.

The V and J genes are TRBV5-1 and TRBJ2-6; 11 positions agree with TRBD1. The CDR3 consists of 17 residues. Trimming cost V 2 bases and J 2 bases; bases outside gene matches: 3. The germline CDR1 and CDR2 sequences are SGHRS and YFSETQ. Here the CDR3 reads CASSLPGQGAGANVLTF. In DNA form, the CDR3 reads TGCGCCAGCAGCTTACCGGGACAGGGGGCTGGGGCCAACGTCCTGACTTTC.

This clone was found once. The chain recombines TRBV18 with TRBJ2-1; the D gene is possibly TRBD2 (6 bases). V shed 4 bases and J shed 9 bases, with 13 bases lying between them. CDR3 length: 13 residues. Germline assignment: CDR1 KGHSH and CDR2 LQKENI. CDR3: CASSRTPGGEQFF. In DNA, the CDR3 is TGTGCCAGCTCACGGACTCCCGGGGGTGAGCAGTTCTTC.

The DNA of the CDR3 is TGTGCCAGCAGCCCGGGGACAGGGGGCACTCTTTTGGATACGCAGTATTTT. Protein product: CASSPGTGGTLLDTQYF. The J gene is TRBJ2-3, the V gene TRBV7-3, with TRBD1 matching over 12 bases. After removal of 5 bases from V and 6 bases from J, the junction contained 12 bases not matched to a gene. Germline CDR1 is SGHTA and CDR2 is FQGTGA. The CDR3 spans 17 residues.

This clone has a handful of counts. The chain uses TRBV18 and TRBJ1-1; TRBD1 aligns across 7 bases. CDR3 length equals 12 residues. V shed 3 bases, J shed 5 bases, and the junction held 0 bases outside the gene matches. CDR1 and CDR2 from the germline V gene are KGHSH and LQKENI. CDR3 in amino acids: CASSPTGTEAFF. DNA of the CDR3: TGTGCCAGCTCACCGACAGGGACTGAAGCTTTCTTT.

V gene TRBV27 combines with J gene TRBJ2-7; TRBD2 agrees at 7 bases. The CDR3 loop spans 14 amino acids. V lost 5 bases to trimming and J lost 5 bases; unmatched junction nucleotides: 9. CDR1 MNHEY and CDR2 SMNVEV come from the germline V gene (reference sequence). Here the CDR3 reads CASSGKREENEQYF. In nucleotides, the CDR3 is TGTGCCAGCAGTGGTAAGCGGGAAGAAAACGAGCAGTACTTC.

This chain joins TRBV11-3 and TRBJ1-4, with TRBD1 matching 9 bases. Losses at the gene ends were 3 bases for V and 7 bases for J; bases not matched to a gene: 3. Looked up from germline, CDR1 is SGHNT and CDR2 is YENEEA. The CDR3 spans 14 residues. Here the CDR3 reads CASSFGQGSEKLFF. Here the CDR3 DNA reads TGTGCCAGCAGCTTCGGACAGGGGAGTGAAAAACTGTTTTTT.

The gene calls are TRBV19 and TRBJ2-7; possible D gene TRBD2, 6 bases. This CDR3 region has 16 residues. Per germline, CDR1 LNHDA and CDR2 SQIVND (reference sequence). V gave up 5 bases and J gave up 4 bases, with 21 bases separating them. As DNA, the CDR3 is TGTGCCAGTAGTGCCCCCGGACGCGGGGAGAGATACGAGCAGTACTTC. It encodes CASSAPGRGERYEQYF.

The CDR3 here is CAITDRFQETQYF. DNA for the CDR3: TGTGCCATCACTGACAGGTTCCAAGAGACCCAGTACTTC. This rearrangement joins TRBV6-1 to TRBJ2-5; the D gene is possibly TRBD1 (6 bases). The germline V and J ends were trimmed by 10 bases and 1 base, with 13 bases remaining between them. CDR3 length: 13 residues. Germline V gene sequence: CDR1 MNHNS, CDR2 SASEGT.

The chain couples TRBV7-9 to TRBJ1-5, with D perhaps matching TRBD1 (5 bases). Trimming took off 2 bases at V and 0 bases at J, with 5 bases between the two ends. CDR3 size: 14 residues. Germline CDR1 SEHNR, CDR2 FQNEAQ (reference sequence). DNA for the CDR3: TGTGCCAGCAGCTTAAGGGGTAGCAATCAGCCCCAGCATTTT. Amino acids: CASSLRGSNQPQHF.

V gene TRBV13 combines with J gene TRBJ2-5; 8 bases agree with TRBD2. V shed 4 bases, J shed 5 bases, and the junction held 12 bases outside the gene matches. This CDR3 spans 16 amino acids. Germline CDR1 is PRHDT and CDR2 is FYEKMQ (reference sequence). CDR3 residues: CASSSRRREVSETQYF. The CDR3 nucleotides are TGTGCCAGCAGCTCCCGTAGGCGGGAGGTGAGCGAGACCCAGTACTTC. The whole variable domain, filled in from reference TRBV13 and TRBJ2-5, reads AAGVIQSPRHLIKEKRETATLKCYPIPRHDTVYWYQQGPGQDPQFLISFYEKMQSDKGSIPDRFSAQQFSDYHSELNMSSLELGDSALYFCASSSRRREVSETQYFGPGTRLLVL.

V usage is TRBV30 and J usage is TRBJ1-5, with D possibly TRBD1 on 6 matching bases. Germline CDR1 reads GTSNPN; CDR2 reads SVGIG (reference sequence). The CDR3 runs 15 residues. V dropped 5 bases and J dropped 3 bases, with 17 bases sitting between them. CDR3 sequence reads: CAWGPQGRINQPQHF. The DNA of the CDR3 is TGTGCCTGGGGCCCCCAGGGGCGAATCAATCAGCCCCAGCATTTT.

The V gene is TRBV9, the J gene TRBJ2-4; 10 positions match TRBD2. The germline V gene has CDR1 SGDLS and CDR2 YYNGEE. The CDR3 is 14 amino acids. V dropped 4 bases and J dropped 6; count of bases not matched to a gene: 4. CDR3 DNA: TGTGCCAGCAGCCCCCGGACTAGCGGAAACATTCAGTACTTC. It specifies CASSPRTSGNIQYF.

The J gene is TRBJ2-7, the V gene TRBV29-1, with TRBD2 matching over 11 bases. Trimming cost V 7 bases and J 2 bases; bases outside gene matches: 7. Germline CDR1 SQVTM, CDR2 ANQGSEA. The length of the CDR3 is 14 residues. DNA of the CDR3: TGCAGCGCATCGGGACTAGCGGAACCCTACGAGCAGTACTTC. This encodes CSASGLAEPYEQYF.

V gene TRBV30 combines with J gene TRBJ1-4; 10 bases align to TRBD1. The CDR3 length is 13 residues. Trimming cost V 2 bases and J 11 bases; bases outside gene matches: 5. Germline CDR1 GTSNPN, CDR2 SVGIG (reference sequence). In DNA form, the CDR3 reads TGTGCCTGGAGTCTCGGACAGGGGGGTAAACTGTTTTTT. It encodes CAWSLGQGGKLFF.

This rearrangement joins TRBV7-2 to TRBJ2-3; D possibly corresponds to TRBD2 (6 bases). The V end was cut by 4 bases, the J end by 2 bases, with 7 bases between. CDR1 is SGHTA, CDR2 FQGNSA, per germline. The CDR3 totals 13 residues. CDR3 nucleotides: TGTGCCAGCAGCTCGGACTACACAGATACGCAGTATTTT. This translates into CASSSDYTDTQYF.

The count of this clone is one. The junction differs from germline at one of its ends, possibly a read error. The rearrangement uses TRBV7-7 and TRBJ2-5; D uncertain. This CDR3 comprises 13 residues. Germline V lookup: CDR1 SSHAT, CDR2 FNYEAQ (reference sequence). CDR3 region: CASSFLDAETQYF. The CDR3 nucleotides read TGTGCTAGCAGCTTCTTAGATGCAGAGACCCAGTACTTC.

There are many counts of this clone. The chain recombines TRBV6-1 with TRBJ1-5; TRBD1 aligns across 7 bases. The germline V gene encodes CDR1 MNHNS and CDR2 SASEGT. V lost 2 bases and J lost 6; bases outside the gene matches: 7. The CDR3 loop spans 15 amino acids. CDR3 protein: CASSESPDRVQPQHF. CDR3 sequence (DNA): TGTGCCAGCAGTGAATCCCCCGACAGGGTTCAGCCCCAGCATTTT.